These T cell receptor beta chains were read from a single sample in a study of blood T cell repertoires in COVID-19. TCRdb's table, derived via immunoSEQ multiplex PCR, lists solely in-frame clones and lacks some. The sample has 150,000 to 200,000 clones; 70% to 85% are singletons. Sequenced: PBMCs or T cells enriched from blood (not recorded which). The receptor source for this set is a woman aged 45-65 years who had recovered from COVID-19. CDR3s include the opening cysteine and the closing phenylalanine or tryptophan. D genes are given only for firm matches. Clone size, where shown, is once, few, many, or a class for clones that have expanded.

cdr3_length clone_size j_call v_call d_call cdr3_nt cdr3_aa
14 NA TRBJ1-6 TRBV2 NA TGTGCCAGCACCAAGAGCTCCTATAATTCACCCCTCCACTTT CASTKSSYNSPLHF
13 NA TRBJ2-1 TRBV7-3 TRBD2 TGTGCCAGCAGCATACTAGCGGCGAATGAGCAGTTCTTC CASSILAANEQFF
13 NA TRBJ2-1 TRBV7-7 TRBD1 TGTGCCAGCAGCTCTGACACAGGGGGTGAGCAGTTCTTC CASSSDTGGEQFF
14 once TRBJ2-5 TRBV15 TRBD2 TGTGCCACCAGCAGATCTAGCGGGAGAGAGACCCAGTACTTC CATSRSSGRETQYF
15 NA TRBJ1-3 TRBV5-6 TRBD1 TGTGCCAGCAGCTTGCGTACAGGGGGCAGAAACACCATATATTTT CASSLRTGGRNTIYF
16 NA TRBJ1-1 TRBV4-3 TRBD1 TGCGCCAGCAGCCAAACCAACAGGGGATGGGACACTGAAGCTTTCTTT CASSQTNRGWDTEAFF
14 NA TRBJ2-5 TRBV2 NA TGTGCCAGCCGAGGCGGGACCTTCAAGGAGACCCAGTACTTC CASRGGTFKETQYF
16 NA TRBJ2-1 TRBV11-1 NA TGTGCCAGCAGCTTAGCCCTGCCTGCGGGATTCAGAGAGCAGTTCTTC CASSLALPAGFREQFF
15 NA TRBJ2-1 TRBV5-4 NA TGTGCCAGCAGCCCGGGACTCCGAGAGGGGAATGAGCAGTTCTTC CASSPGLREGNEQFF
14 once TRBJ1-3 TRBV7-8 NA TGTGCCAGCAGCTTAGAGAGGCACCGAAACACCATATATTTT CASSLERHRNTIYF
13 NA TRBJ1-2 TRBV18 NA TGTGCCAGCTCACCACAGGCCAGACATAGCTACACCTTC CASSPQARHSYTF
17 once TRBJ2-3 TRBV7-6 TRBD2 TGTGCCAGCAGCTTAGCGGGAGGGCAATGGAGCACAGATACGCAGTATTTT CASSLAGGQWSTDTQYF
16 NA TRBJ1-6 TRBV18 TRBD1 TGTGCCAGCTCACCATTTGGGACAGGGTACGGGTCACCCCTCCACTTT CASSPFGTGYGSPLHF
13 NA TRBJ1-2 TRBV12-5 NA TGTGCTAGTGGCACACAGACGGACTATGGCTACACCTTC CASGTQTDYGYTF
14 NA TRBJ1-5 TRBV5-6 NA TGTGCCAGCAGCTTTTCTTATAGCAATCAGCCCCAGCATTTT CASSFSYSNQPQHF
16 NA TRBJ1-3 TRBV28 TRBD1 TGTGCCAGCAGACCCCCGGGACAGGGGGGTGGAAACACCATATATTTT CASRPPGQGGGNTIYF
14 NA TRBJ2-7 TRBV7-2 TRBD1 TGTGCCAGCAGCCCCCCCGGGACAGGGGTCGAGCAGTACTTC CASSPPGTGVEQYF
14 NA TRBJ2-5 TRBV19 TRBD1 TGTGCCAGTAGTCGCGGACAGGGAAGGGAGACCCAGTACTTC CASSRGQGRETQYF
17 NA TRBJ2-7 TRBV5-1 NA TGCGCCAGCAGCTTGGCCCTTAGTAGCGGACAAATCTACGAGCAGTACTTC CASSLALSSGQIYEQYF
14 NA TRBJ2-1 TRBV18 NA TGTGCCAGCTCACCGGACAGTTCCTACAATGAGCAGTTCTTC CASSPDSSYNEQFF
15 NA TRBJ1-5 TRBV28 TRBD1 TGTGCCAGCAGTGTCACAGGGGGCGCTGATCAGCCCCAGCATTTT CASSVTGGADQPQHF
17 NA TRBJ2-7 TRBV19 TRBD1 TGTGCCAGTAGTATTACTGGACAGGGGCGAAGGTCCTACGAGCAGTACTTC CASSITGQGRRSYEQYF
13 NA TRBJ1-2 TRBV3-1/TRBV3-2 TRBD1 TGTGCCAGCAGCCAAGGCGACAGGGGGGGCTACACCTTC CASSQGDRGGYTF
13 NA TRBJ2-1 TRBV6-5 NA TGTGCCAGCATCGAAGACAGAAACAATGAGCAGTTCTTC CASIEDRNNEQFF
17 NA TRBJ2-3 TRBV5-6 TRBD2 TGTGCCAGCAGCTTTGGCGGACTAGCGGGATTCGGGGATACGCAGTATTTT CASSFGGLAGFGDTQYF
15 NA TRBJ2-2 TRBV19 TRBD2 TGTGCCGTAGCGGGAGGCAAGGGTCTCACCGGGGAGCTGTTTTTT CAVAGGKGLTGELFF
14 NA TRBJ1-2 TRBV27 NA TGTGCCAGCAGATCTAGAGGGCCTAACTATGGCTACACCTTC CASRSRGPNYGYTF
13 NA TRBJ2-5 TRBV10-3 NA TGTGCCATCAGTGAGTCGGGGGGAGAGACCCAGTACTTC CAISESGGETQYF
13 NA TRBJ1-1 TRBV12-3/TRBV12-4 NA TGTGCCAGCAGTTTAGGGCAGTCGGGGTGGGCTTTCTTT CASSLGQSGWAFF
15 NA TRBJ2-7 TRBV5-1 TRBD1 TGCGCCAGCAGCTCAGGGGGCTCCAAGGCCTACGAGCAGTACTTC CASSSGGSKAYEQYF
15 NA TRBJ1-6 TRBV3-1/TRBV3-2 NA TGTGCCAGGTGCAGGGGCCGCTCCTATAATTCACCCCTCCACTTT CARCRGRSYNSPLHF
16 NA TRBJ2-3 TRBV11-2 TRBD1 TGTGCCAGCAGCTTAGACCGGACAGGGCTGGCAGATACGCAGTATTTT CASSLDRTGLADTQYF
18 NA TRBJ2-7 TRBV19 TRBD2 TGTGCCAGTAGTCTACCGACTAGCGGGAGGCCATCTTCCTACGAGCAGTACTTC CASSLPTSGRPSSYEQYF
16 NA TRBJ1-2 TRBV15 NA TGTGCCACCAGCAATCGGGAGGAGTTTTTTAACTATGGCTACACCTTC CATSNREEFFNYGYTF
12 NA TRBJ2-7 TRBV12-3/TRBV12-4 TRBD1 TGTGCCAGCAGGAACAGGGGCTACGAGCAGTACTTC CASRNRGYEQYF
15 NA TRBJ1-4 TRBV5-1 TRBD1 TGCGCCAGCAGCCAGGACAGGGCAAGTAATGAAAAACTGTTTTTT CASSQDRASNEKLFF
17 NA TRBJ1-2 TRBV5-4 NA TGTGCCAGCAGCTTGGCTGGCAGTAAGGGGGCTAACTATGGCTACACCTTC CASSLAGSKGANYGYTF
11 once TRBJ1-6 TRBV27 TRBD1 TGTGCCAGCAGGCAGGGGGCAGCCCTCCACTTT CASRQGAALHF
17 NA TRBJ1-2 TRBV27 TRBD1 TGTGCCAGCAGTTCGGGACAGGTCGAGTTAGCTAACTATGGCTACACCTTC CASSSGQVELANYGYTF
16 NA TRBJ2-1 TRBV12-5 TRBD2 TGTGCTAGTGGTTTGGGGACTAGCGGACCCTACAATGAGCAGTTCTTC CASGLGTSGPYNEQFF
15 NA TRBJ1-6 TRBV28 NA TGTGCCAGCAGTTTATCCCGGTTAGGGAGGTCACCCCTCCACTTT CASSLSRLGRSPLHF
14 once TRBJ1-1 TRBV9 NA TGTGCCAGCAGCGTTGGCAGTATGAACACTGAAGCTTTCTTT CASSVGSMNTEAFF
14 NA TRBJ2-1 TRBV7-2 NA TGTGCCAGCAGCTTAGGCCCGGTATACAATGAGCAGTTCTTC CASSLGPVYNEQFF
11 once TRBJ1-5 TRBV5-6 NA TGTGCCAGCAGCTCGGGCGGGACCCAGCATTTT CASSSGGTQHF
15 NA TRBJ1-1 TRBV7-8 NA TGTGCCAGCAGCTTAGCGGGGGGGGTGAACACTGAAGCTTTCTTT CASSLAGGVNTEAFF